Listed below are T cell receptor beta chains from one sample, sequenced in a study of blood T cell repertoires in COVID-19. Profiled with immunoSEQ multiplex PCR; TCRdb holds only in-frame clones, not every one. The sample yields approximately 300,000 clones, 87% seen once. Sequences were obtained from peripheral blood. The source is a man aged 45-60 years with active or convalescent COVID-19. Each CDR3 is given with its conserved first and last residue. The D gene is left open where the match is weak.

CDR3aa: CSASFPYGYEQYF
v_gene: TRBV20-1
d_gene: -
j_gene: TRBJ2-7

CDR3aa: CATRREINYGYTF
v_gene: TRBV28
d_gene: -
j_gene: TRBJ1-2

CDR3aa: CASSLVLAADTQYF
v_gene: TRBV11-2
d_gene: -
j_gene: TRBJ2-3

CDR3aa: CASSSYRGPYGYTF
v_gene: TRBV7-2
d_gene: TRBD1
j_gene: TRBJ1-2

CDR3aa: CSVTGSSYNEQFF
v_gene: TRBV29-1
d_gene: -
j_gene: TRBJ2-1

CDR3aa: CASISGQGYNEKLFF
v_gene: TRBV28
d_gene: -
j_gene: TRBJ1-4

CDR3aa: CASSLKGGRAEAFF
v_gene: TRBV7-9
d_gene: -
j_gene: TRBJ1-1

CDR3aa: CASSGAGRETQYF
v_gene: TRBV7-2
d_gene: TRBD2
j_gene: TRBJ2-5

CDR3aa: CAWRGEAEAFF
v_gene: TRBV30
d_gene: -
j_gene: TRBJ1-1

CDR3aa: CASSRRGEDEQFF
v_gene: TRBV3-1/TRBV3-2
d_gene: TRBD2
j_gene: TRBJ2-1

CDR3aa: CASSPVGGSVTEAFF
v_gene: TRBV5-1
d_gene: -
j_gene: TRBJ1-1

CDR3aa: CASSLGPVGNTIYF
v_gene: TRBV5-1
d_gene: -
j_gene: TRBJ1-3

CDR3aa: CASSPGHGYTF
v_gene: TRBV18
d_gene: -
j_gene: TRBJ1-2

CDR3aa: CASSIFGGRTYNEQFF
v_gene: TRBV19
d_gene: TRBD2
j_gene: TRBJ2-1

CDR3aa: CAWSATGRGRKAFF
v_gene: TRBV30
d_gene: -
j_gene: TRBJ1-1

CDR3aa: CASSQNAAGDVAEAFF
v_gene: TRBV4-3
d_gene: -
j_gene: TRBJ1-1

CDR3aa: CASSSWSRQNTEAFF
v_gene: TRBV6-2/TRBV6-3
d_gene: -
j_gene: TRBJ1-1

CDR3aa: CASRDDRVEAFF
v_gene: TRBV28
d_gene: TRBD1
j_gene: TRBJ1-1

CDR3aa: CASSNYGRRPVVSPLHF
v_gene: TRBV21-1
d_gene: -
j_gene: TRBJ1-6

CDR3aa: CASSYRLGASGNTIYF
v_gene: TRBV6-5
d_gene: -
j_gene: TRBJ1-3

CDR3aa: CASSSGTSNEAFF
v_gene: TRBV18
d_gene: -
j_gene: TRBJ1-1

CDR3aa: CASSKEPQVRVYF
v_gene: TRBV27
d_gene: -
j_gene: TRBJ2-5

CDR3aa: CASMERVAHNSPLHF
v_gene: TRBV19
d_gene: -
j_gene: TRBJ1-6

CDR3aa: CASSLGRGGEQFF
v_gene: TRBV5-1
d_gene: -
j_gene: TRBJ2-1

CDR3aa: CATSASRQGDYEQYF
v_gene: TRBV15
d_gene: TRBD1
j_gene: TRBJ2-7

CDR3aa: CASSLPGQANTGELFF
v_gene: TRBV18
d_gene: TRBD1
j_gene: TRBJ2-2